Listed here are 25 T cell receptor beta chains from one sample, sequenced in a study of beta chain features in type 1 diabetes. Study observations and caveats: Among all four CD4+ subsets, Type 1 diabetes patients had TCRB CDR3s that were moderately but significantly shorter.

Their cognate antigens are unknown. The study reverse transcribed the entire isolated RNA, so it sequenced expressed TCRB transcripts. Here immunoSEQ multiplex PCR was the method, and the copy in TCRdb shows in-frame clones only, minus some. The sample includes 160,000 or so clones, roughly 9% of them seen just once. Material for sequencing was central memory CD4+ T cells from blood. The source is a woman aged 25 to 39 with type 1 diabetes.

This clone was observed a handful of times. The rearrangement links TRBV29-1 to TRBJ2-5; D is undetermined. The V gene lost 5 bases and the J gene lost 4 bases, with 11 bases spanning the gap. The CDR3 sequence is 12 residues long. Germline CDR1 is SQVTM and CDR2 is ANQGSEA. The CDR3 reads CSVRVNSETQYF. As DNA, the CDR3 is TGCAGCGTTCGAGTAAACTCAGAGACCCAGTACTTC.

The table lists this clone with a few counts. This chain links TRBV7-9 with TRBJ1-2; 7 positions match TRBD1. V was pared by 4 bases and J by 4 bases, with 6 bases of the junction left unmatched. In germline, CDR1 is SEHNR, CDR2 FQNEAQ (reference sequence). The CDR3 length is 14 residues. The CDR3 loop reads CASSSSRQGYGYTF. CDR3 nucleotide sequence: TGTGCCAGCAGCTCCTCCCGACAGGGCTATGGCTACACCTTC.

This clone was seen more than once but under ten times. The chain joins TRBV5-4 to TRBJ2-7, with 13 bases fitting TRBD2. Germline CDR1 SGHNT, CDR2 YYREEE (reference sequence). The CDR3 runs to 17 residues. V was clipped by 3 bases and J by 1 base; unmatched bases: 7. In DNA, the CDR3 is TGTGCCAGCAGCTCAAGGACTAGCGGGAGTCTATCCTACGAGCAGTACTTC. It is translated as CASSSRTSGSLSYEQYF.

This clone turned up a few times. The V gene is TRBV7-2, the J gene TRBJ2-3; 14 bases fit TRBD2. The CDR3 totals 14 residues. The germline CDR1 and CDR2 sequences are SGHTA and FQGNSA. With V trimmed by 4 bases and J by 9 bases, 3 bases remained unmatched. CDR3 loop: CASSSGTSGSTQYF. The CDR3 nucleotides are TGTGCCAGCAGCTCTGGGACTAGCGGGAGCACGCAGTATTTT.

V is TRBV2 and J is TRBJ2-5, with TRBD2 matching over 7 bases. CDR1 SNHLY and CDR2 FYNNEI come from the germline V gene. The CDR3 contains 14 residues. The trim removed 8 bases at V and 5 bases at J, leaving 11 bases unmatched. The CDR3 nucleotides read TGTGCCAGCTACCCGGGGCTAGCGGACGAGACCCAGTACTTC. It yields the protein CASYPGLADETQYF.

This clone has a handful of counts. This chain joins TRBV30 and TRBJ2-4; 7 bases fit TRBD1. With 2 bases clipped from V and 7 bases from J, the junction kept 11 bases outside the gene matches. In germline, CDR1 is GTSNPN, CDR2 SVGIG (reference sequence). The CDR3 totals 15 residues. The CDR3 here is CAWSRKGDRRNIQYF. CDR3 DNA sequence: TGTGCCTGGAGTCGTAAAGGGGACAGAAGGAACATTCAGTACTTC. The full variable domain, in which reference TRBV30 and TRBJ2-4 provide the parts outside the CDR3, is SQTIHQWPATLVQPVGSPLSLECTVEGTSNPNLYWYRQAAGRGLQLLFYSVGIGQISSEVPQNLSASRPQDRQFILSSKKLLLSDSGFYLCAWSRKGDRRNIQYFGAGTRLSVL.

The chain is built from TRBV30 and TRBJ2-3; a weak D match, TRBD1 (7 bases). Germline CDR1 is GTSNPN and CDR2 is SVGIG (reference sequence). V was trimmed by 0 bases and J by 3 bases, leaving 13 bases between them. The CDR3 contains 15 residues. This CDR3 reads CAWSVFRGVTDTQYF. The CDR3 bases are TGTGCCTGGAGTGTCTTCAGGGGGGTGACAGATACGCAGTATTTT.

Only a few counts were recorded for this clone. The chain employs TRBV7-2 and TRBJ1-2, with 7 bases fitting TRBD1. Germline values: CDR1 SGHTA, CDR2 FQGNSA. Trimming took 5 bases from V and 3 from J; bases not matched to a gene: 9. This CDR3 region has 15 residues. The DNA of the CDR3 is TGTGCCAGCAGCGAATTCCGGGACAGCTACTATGGCTACACCTTC. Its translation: CASSEFRDSYYGYTF.

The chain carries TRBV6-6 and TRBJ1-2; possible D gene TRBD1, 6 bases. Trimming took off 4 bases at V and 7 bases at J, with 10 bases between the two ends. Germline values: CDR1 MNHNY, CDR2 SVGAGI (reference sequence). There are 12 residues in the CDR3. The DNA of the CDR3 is TGTGCCAGCAGTTCCAGGGGAGTTGGCTACACCTTC. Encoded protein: CASSSRGVGYTF.

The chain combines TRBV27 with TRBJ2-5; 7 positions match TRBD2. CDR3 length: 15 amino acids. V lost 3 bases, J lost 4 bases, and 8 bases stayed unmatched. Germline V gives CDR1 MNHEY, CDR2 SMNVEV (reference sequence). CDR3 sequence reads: CASSFASGAGETQYF. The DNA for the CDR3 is TGTGCCAGCAGTTTCGCTAGCGGAGCAGGAGAGACCCAGTACTTC.

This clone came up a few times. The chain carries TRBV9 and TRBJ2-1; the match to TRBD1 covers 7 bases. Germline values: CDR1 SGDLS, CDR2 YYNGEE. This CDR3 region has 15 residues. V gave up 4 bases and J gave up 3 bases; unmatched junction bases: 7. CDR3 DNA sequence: TGTGCCAGCAGCCCTCAGGACAGGAACTACAATGAGCAGTTCTTC. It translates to CASSPQDRNYNEQFF.

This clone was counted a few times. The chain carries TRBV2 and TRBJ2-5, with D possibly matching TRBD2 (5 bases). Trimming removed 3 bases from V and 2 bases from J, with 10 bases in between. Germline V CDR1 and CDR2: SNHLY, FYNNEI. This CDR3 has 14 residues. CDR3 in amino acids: CASSDRTAQETQYF. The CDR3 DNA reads TGTGCCAGCAGTGATAGGACTGCTCAAGAGACCCAGTACTTC.

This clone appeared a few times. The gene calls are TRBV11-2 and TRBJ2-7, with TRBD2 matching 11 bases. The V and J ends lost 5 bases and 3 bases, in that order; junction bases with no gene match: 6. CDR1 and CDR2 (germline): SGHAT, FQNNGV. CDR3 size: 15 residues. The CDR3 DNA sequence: TGTGCCAGCAGCGAGGGACTAGCGGAATACTACGAGCAGTACTTC. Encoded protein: CASSEGLAEYYEQYF.

The CDR3 is CASSVGRTENGYTF. CDR3 nucleotide sequence: TGTGCCAGCAGCGTAGGTAGGACAGAAAATGGCTACACCTTC. The rearrangement links TRBV9 to TRBJ1-2; a possible D gene is TRBD1 (6 bases). The germline gives CDR1 SGDLS, CDR2 YYNGEE. The CDR3 is 14 amino acids. V shed 0 bases and J shed 6 bases, with 12 bases lying between them.

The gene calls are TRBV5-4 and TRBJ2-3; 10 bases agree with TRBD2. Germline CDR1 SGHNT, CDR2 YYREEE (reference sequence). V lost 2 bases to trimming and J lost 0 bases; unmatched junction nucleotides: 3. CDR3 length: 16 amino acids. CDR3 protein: CASSLKTSGSTDTQYF. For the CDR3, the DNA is TGTGCCAGCAGCTTAAAGACTAGCGGGAGCACAGATACGCAGTATTTT.

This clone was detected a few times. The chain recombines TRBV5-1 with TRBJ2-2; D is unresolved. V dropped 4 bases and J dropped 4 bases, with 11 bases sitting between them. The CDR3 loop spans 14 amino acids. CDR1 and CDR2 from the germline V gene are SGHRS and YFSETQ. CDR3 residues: CASSLQEVTGELFF. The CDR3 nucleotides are TGCGCCAGCAGCCTACAAGAGGTCACCGGGGAGCTGTTTTTT.

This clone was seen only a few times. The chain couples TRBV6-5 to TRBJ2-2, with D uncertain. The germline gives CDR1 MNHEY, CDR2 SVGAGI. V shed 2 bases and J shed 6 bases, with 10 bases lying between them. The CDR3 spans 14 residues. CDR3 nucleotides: TGTGCCAGCAGTTACGCCGACTGGGCCGGGGAGCTGTTTTTT. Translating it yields CASSYADWAGELFF.

CDR3 coding DNA: TGTGCCAGCAGTTACGGGACAGGGTATTACAATGAGCAGTTCTTC. Encoded protein: CASSYGTGYYNEQFF. The chain links TRBV6-5 to TRBJ2-1, with 9 bases fitting TRBD1. V lost 2 bases and J lost 4; bases outside the gene matches: 3. The CDR3 is 15 amino acids. Germline CDR1 is MNHEY and CDR2 is SVGAGI.

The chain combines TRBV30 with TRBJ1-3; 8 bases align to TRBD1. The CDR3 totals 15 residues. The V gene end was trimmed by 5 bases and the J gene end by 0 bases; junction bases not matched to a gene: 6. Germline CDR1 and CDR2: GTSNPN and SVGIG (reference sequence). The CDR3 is CAWGPGQGSGNTIYF. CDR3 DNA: TGTGCCTGGGGCCCCGGACAGGGCTCTGGAAACACCATATATTTT.

This CDR3 is CASRQWTEAFF. The CDR3 DNA reads TGTGCCAGCAGACAGTGGACTGAAGCTTTCTTT. V is TRBV2 and J is TRBJ1-1; no firm D call. Germline lookup yields CDR1 SNHLY and CDR2 FYNNEI. The CDR3 is made up of 11 amino acids. V was trimmed by 6 bases and J by 5 bases, leaving 7 bases between them.

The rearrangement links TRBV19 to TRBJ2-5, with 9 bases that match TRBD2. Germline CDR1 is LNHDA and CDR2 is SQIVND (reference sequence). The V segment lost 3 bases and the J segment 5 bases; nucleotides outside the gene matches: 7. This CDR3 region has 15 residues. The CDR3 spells CASSMGRTSVETQYF. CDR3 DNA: TGTGCCAGTAGTATGGGCAGGACTAGCGTGGAGACCCAGTACTTC.

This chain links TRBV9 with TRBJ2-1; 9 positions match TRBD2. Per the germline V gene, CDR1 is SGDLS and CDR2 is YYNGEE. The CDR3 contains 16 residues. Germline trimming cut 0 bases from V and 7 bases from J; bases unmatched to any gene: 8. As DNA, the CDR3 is TGTGCCAGCAGCGTAGGGAGGCTAGCGGGATATAATGAGCAGTTCTTC. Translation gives CASSVGRLAGYNEQFF.

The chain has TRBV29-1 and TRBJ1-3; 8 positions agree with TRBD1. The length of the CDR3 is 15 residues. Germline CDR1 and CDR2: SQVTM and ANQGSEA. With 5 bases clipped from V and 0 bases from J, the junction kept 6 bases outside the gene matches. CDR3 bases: TGCAGCGTTAGGACAGGGAGCAACTCTGGAAACACCATATATTTT. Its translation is CSVRTGSNSGNTIYF.

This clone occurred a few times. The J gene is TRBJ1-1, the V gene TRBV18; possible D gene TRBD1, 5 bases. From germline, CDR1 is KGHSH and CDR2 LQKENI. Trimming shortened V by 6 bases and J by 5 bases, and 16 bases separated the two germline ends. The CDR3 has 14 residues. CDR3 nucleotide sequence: TGTGCCAGCTCCCAAGGGAGGGGAGGAACTGAAGCTTTCTTT. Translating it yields CASSQGRGGTEAFF.

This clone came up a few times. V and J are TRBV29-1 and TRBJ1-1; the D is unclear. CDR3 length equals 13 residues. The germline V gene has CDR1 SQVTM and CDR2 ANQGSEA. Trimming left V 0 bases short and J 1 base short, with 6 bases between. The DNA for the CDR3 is TGCAGCGTTGAAGATCTACGGAACACTGAAGCTTTCTTT. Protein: CSVEDLRNTEAFF.